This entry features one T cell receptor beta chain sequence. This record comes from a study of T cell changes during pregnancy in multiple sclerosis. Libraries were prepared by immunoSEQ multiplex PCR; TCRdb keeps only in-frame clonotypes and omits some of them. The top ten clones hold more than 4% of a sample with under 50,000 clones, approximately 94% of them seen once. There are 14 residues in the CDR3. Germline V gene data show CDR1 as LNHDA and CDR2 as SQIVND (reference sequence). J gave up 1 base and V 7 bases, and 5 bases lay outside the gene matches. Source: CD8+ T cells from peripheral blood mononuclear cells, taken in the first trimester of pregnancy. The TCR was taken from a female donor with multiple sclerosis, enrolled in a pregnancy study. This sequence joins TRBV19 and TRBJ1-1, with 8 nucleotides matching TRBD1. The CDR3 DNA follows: TGTGCCAGTACACTCGGACAGGGGAACACTGAAGCTTTCTTT. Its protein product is CASTLGQGNTEAFF.